Listed here is a single T cell receptor (beta chain). The CDR3 length is 15 residues. Germline trimming cut 0 bases from V and 5 bases from J; bases unmatched to any gene: 3. Germline V gives CDR1 SGHRS, CDR2 YFSETQ. These data belong to a study of T cells after yellow fever vaccination. TCRdb analysed the 5' RACE reads with MiXCR anew, one entry per CDR3 protein. This sample has 500,000 to 650,000 distinct CDR3 sequences; 10% to 15% occur once, and the top ten carry 14% to 15%. The sequenced sample was PBMCs, obtained on the day of the yellow fever booster vaccination. This rearrangement joins TRBV5-1 to TRBJ2-5; 11 bases align to TRBD2. The receptor's source is a young man who received the YFV17D yellow fever vaccine. The chain's CDR3 is CASSLVSSGRETQYF. For the CDR3, the DNA is TGCGCCAGCAGCTTGGTTTCTAGCGGGAGGGAGACCCAGTACTTC. The variable domain in full, completed from reference TRBV5-1 and TRBJ2-5, reads KAGVTQTPRYLIKTRGQQVTLSCSPISGHRSVSWYQQTPGQGLQFLFEYFSETQRNKGNFPGRFSGRQFSNSRSEMNVSTLELGDSALYLCASSLVSSGRETQYFGPGTRLLVL.